The clone carrying this TCR beta chain was detected ten times or more. What it binds is unknown. TCRbeta library construction was performed incorporating unique molecular identifiers. MiXCR, applied by TCRdb to the PCR reads, yields one record per CDR3 protein. The data contain fewer than 550,000 distinct CDR3 sequences, roughly a tenth of them singletons. Per germline, CDR1 SNHLY and CDR2 FYNNEI. Between the trimmed V and J ends, which lost 10 bases and 2 bases, there was a span of 15 bases. This CDR3 is built from 13 residues. This sample was included in a study of T-cell reconstitution after alpha-beta-depleted transplantation in children. Study-level points and caveats: Several patients had high TCRbeta diversity at day 60; it came from surviving recipient T cells and thymic progenitors. T-cell counts and diversity at one year following transplant were attributed mainly to newly produced T cells. Expanded graft clones, several hundred of them, were reportedly the source of alpha-beta T cells about two months after transplant.

Sequenced material: PBMCs, taken before TCRalphabeta/CD19-depleted stem cell transplant. The V and J genes are TRBV2 and TRBJ2-7; D possibly matches TRBD1 or TRBD2 (7 bases each). The sequence was obtained from a child under 10 years old with inherited bone marrow failure, due to receive a stem cell transplant. In DNA, the CDR3 is TGTGCCATTCTCAGGGGGGGAACCTACGAGCAGTACTTC. Its protein is CAILRGGTYEQYF.